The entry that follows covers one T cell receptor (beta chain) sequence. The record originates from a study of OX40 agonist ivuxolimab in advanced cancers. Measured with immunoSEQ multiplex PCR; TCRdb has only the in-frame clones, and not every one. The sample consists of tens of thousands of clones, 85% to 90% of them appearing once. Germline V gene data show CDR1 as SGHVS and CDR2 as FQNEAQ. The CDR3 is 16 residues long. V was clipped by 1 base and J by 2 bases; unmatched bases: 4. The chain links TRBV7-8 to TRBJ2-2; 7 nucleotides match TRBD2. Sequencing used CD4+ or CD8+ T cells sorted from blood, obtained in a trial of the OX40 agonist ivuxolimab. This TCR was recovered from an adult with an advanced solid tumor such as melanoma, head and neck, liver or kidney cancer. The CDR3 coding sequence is TGTGCCAGCAGCTTAGGGGCTAGCGGAAACACCGGGGAGCTGTTTTTT. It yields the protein CASSLGASGNTGELFF.